The clone carrying this TCR beta chain was seen more than once but under ten times. Its target is unknown. The germline gene is not matched at one end of the junction; a read error may be the cause. The data originate from a study of identical twins. Study-wide results and limits: Within twin pairs, the out-of-frame alpha sequences they shared showed excess low generation probability. Whereas memory repertoires showed no such difference, abundant cord blood beta clonotypes carried fewer insertions.

A single record per CDR3 protein comes from TCRdb applying MiXCR to the 5' RACE reads. This sample has 500,000 or so distinct CDR3 sequences, with approximately 22% found just once. The CDR3 has 15 residues. Germline-derived CDR1 and CDR2 are SGDLS and YYNGEE. The sample was also reused in another study, on T cells expressing NK-cell markers. As that report states: In a handful of donors, dominant NKG2C+ clonotypes were roughly 1.0-7.0% of CD8+ T cells.

The TCR originated in a woman younger than 30 in good health. Sequencing was done on a sample of CD4+ T cells sorted from blood. The V and J genes are TRBV9 and TRBJ2-1; 9 bases agree with TRBD1. Here the CDR3 reads CDSSAFGTGRHEQFF. The CDR3 nucleotides read TGTGACAGCAGCGCCTTCGGGACAGGGCGGCATGAGCAGTTCTTC.